These 9 T cell receptor beta chains came from one sample sequenced in a study of CXCR3-negative and CXCR3-positive naive CD8 T cells. The study's findings and limits: TRB CDR3s were more hydrophobic in CXCR3-positive than in CXCR3-negative naive cells.

The antigens for these receptors are not known. In preparing the TRB cDNA libraries, 5' RACE with UMI labels was used. TCRdb re-analyzed the 5' RACE reads; it lists each CDR3 protein once, without DNA. The sample totals 84,000 or so distinct CDR3 sequences. The sequenced material came from naive CXCR3+ CD8+ T cells from blood. Subset: CD45RO-CCR7+CD27+CD95- naive CD8+ T cells expressing CXCR3 (TNR3+). All receptors derive from a human donor in good health. Some clones in this sample may be carry-over from other donors' samples.

The gene calls are TRBV7-9 and TRBJ2-7; TCRdb gives TRBD1 as the D gene, but with no DNA this cannot be confirmed. Germline loops: CDR1 SEHNR, CDR2 FQNEAQ (reference sequence). This CDR3 has 15 residues. The CDR3 protein is CASSRTGGDSYEQYF. Looking up the rest from reference TRBV7-9 and TRBJ2-7 gives the full variable domain: DTGVSQNPRHKITKRGQNVTFRCDPISEHNRLYWYRQTLGQGPEFLTYFQNEAQLEKSRLLSDRFSAERPKGSFSTLEIQRTEQGDSAMYLCASSRTGGDSYEQYFGPGTRLTVT.

V is TRBV20-1 and J is TRBJ1-5. The CDR3 runs 16 residues. CDR1 and CDR2 (germline): DFQATT, SNEGSKA (reference sequence). CDR3 sequence reads: CSARVAGDYSNQPQHF.

The chain carries TRBV12-3 or TRBV12-4 and TRBJ2-7; the TRBD1 assignment by TCRdb is unverifiable without DNA. There are 14 residues in the CDR3. The CDR3 here is CASSSTTTGDEQYF.

The rearrangement joins TRBV4-1 to TRBJ1-1; TCRdb calls TRBD1, which cannot be checked without DNA. Germline CDR1 and CDR2: MGHRA and YSYEKL. The length of the CDR3 is 15 residues. The CDR3 is CASSPQGDAATEAFF.

Here the CDR3 reads CASSPAGGNTIYF. The genes are TRBV2 and TRBJ1-3. The CDR3 extends over 13 amino acids. Germline V lookup: CDR1 SNHLY, CDR2 FYNNEI.

The J gene is TRBJ2-7, the V gene TRBV12-3 or TRBV12-4; TCRdb gives TRBD2 as the D gene, but with no DNA this cannot be confirmed. This CDR3 comprises 16 residues. CDR3 residues: CASSLSPASATYEQYF.

The rearrangement links TRBV29-1 to TRBJ2-3. Germline CDR1 SQVTM, CDR2 ANQGSEA. The CDR3 consists of 12 residues. CDR3 sequence: CSVYWGTDTQYF.

The genes are TRBV4-1 and TRBJ2-7; TCRdb outputs TRBD2, but without DNA this stays unchecked. Germline CDR1 is MGHRA and CDR2 is YSYEKL. CDR3 length: 14 residues. The CDR3 is CASSPVSGGYEQYF.

The chain recombines TRBV7-9 with TRBJ1-2; TCRdb's D call, TRBD1, is unchecked because there is no DNA. This CDR3 is 14 amino acids long. Germline loops: CDR1 SEHNR, CDR2 FQNEAQ (reference sequence). The chain's CDR3 is CASSLAVRGSGYTF.